This T cell receptor beta chain was observed in a study of a mutant IDH1 vaccine in newly diagnosed glioma. Study-level points and caveats: Changes in top peripheral clonotypes did not appear linked to pseudoprogression.

Generated by immunoSEQ multiplex PCR, the TCRdb table keeps only in-frame clones and is missing some. The sample yields about 94,000 clones, 89% seen once. The CDR3 sequence is 16 residues long. As for time point: week 47, end of study. Topical imiquimod accompanied each vaccine dose, which consisted of 300 ug of mutant IDH1 20-mer peptide. A word on this clone: Antigen specificity is unknown.

V gene TRBV5-3 combines with J gene TRBJ2-5; 9 bases are shared with TRBD1. With the DNA end fitting TRBJ2-7 better, the J assignment may be wrong. TRBV5-3 is an ORF for which the function is uncertain. The material was PBMCs, obtained from a glioma patient whose treatment included an IDH1 peptide vaccine. The sequence came from a woman in her forties or fifties with glioma. CDR3 loop: CARSLGCSDRGHEQYF. DNA of the CDR3: TGTGCCAGAAGCTTGGGGTGTTCGGACAGGGGCCACGAGCAGTACTTC.